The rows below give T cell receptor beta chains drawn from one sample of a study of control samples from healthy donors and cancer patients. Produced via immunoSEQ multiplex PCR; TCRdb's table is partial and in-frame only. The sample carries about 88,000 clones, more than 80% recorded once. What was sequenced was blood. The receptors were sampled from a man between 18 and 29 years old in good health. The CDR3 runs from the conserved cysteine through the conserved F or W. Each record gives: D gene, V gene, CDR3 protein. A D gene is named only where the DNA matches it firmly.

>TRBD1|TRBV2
CASSPQGLQETQYF
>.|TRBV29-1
CSVDGGGENYGYTF
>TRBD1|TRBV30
CAWSVGTGVEAFF
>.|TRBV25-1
CASSQGVGHETQYF
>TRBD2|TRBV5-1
CASSPRLAGGSSYNEQFF
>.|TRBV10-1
CASRPASNTEAFF
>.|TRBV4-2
CASSQGLDGNEQFF
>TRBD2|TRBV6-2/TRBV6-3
CASSYLGLAGVLYNEQFF
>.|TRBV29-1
CSVEDMVAENNEQFF
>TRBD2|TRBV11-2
CASSLSSGGPETQYF
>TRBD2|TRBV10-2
CASSTRLAGGYNEQFF
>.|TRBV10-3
CAISESAGVEQFF
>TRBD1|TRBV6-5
CASTGQGAQGGYTF
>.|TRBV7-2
CASSLISYEQYF
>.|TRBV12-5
CASGLVNRQLNTEAFF
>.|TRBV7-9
CASSVEGSETQYF
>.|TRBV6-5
CASSYSSRSTDTQYF